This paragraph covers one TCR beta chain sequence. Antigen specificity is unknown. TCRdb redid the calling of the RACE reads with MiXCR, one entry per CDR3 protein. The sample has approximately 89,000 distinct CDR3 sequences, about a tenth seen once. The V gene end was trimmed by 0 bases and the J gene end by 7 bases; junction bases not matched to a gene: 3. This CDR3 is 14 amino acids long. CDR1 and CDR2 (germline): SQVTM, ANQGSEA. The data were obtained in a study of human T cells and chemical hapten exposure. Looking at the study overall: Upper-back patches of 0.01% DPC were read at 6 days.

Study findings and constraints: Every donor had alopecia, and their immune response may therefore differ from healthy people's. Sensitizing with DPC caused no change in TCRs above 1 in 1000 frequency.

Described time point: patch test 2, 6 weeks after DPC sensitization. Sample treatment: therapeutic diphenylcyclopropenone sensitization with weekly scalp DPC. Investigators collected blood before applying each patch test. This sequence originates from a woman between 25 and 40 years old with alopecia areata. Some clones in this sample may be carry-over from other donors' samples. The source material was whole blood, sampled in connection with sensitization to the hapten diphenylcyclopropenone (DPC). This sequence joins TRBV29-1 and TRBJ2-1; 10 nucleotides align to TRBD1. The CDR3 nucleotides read TGCAGCGTTGAAGATTGGGACAGGGGTAATGAGCAGTTCTTC. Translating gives CSVEDWDRGNEQFF.